The present T cell receptor beta chain was sequenced within a study of graft-versus-host responses after intestinal transplantation (dated by TCRdb to the early 2020s). General notes on the study: The transplants that recipients got were multivisceral, liver-intestinal, or isolated intestinal. Anti-thymocyte globulin induction was given to all recipients, followed by maintenance tacrolimus and steroids for roughly 3 years. Graft-versus-host and host-versus-graft alloreactive T cell clones were tracked in the graft, circulation and bone marrow after intestinal transplantation using bulk TCR-beta CDR3 sequencing. To identify alloreactive clones, pre-transplant mixed lymphocyte reaction products were sequenced and compared with unstimulated pre-transplant donor and recipient T cells. The cohort enrolled some 23 intestinal transplant recipients including one retransplant, and a few patients lacking pretransplant specimens were excluded. Donor T cell macrochimerism was defined as a peak of at least 4% donor T cells among recipient peripheral blood mononuclear cells. Rather than going through the commercial service, samples from a few later patients were sequenced in-house on an Illumina MiSeq and processed with MiXCR. The paper's findings and limits, for the study overall: In patients with donor T cell macrochimerism, the allografts had high GvH to HvG T cell clonal ratios. The relatively low number and heterogeneity of intestinal transplant patients limited the conclusions. Early after transplant, peak levels of circulating GvH clones were found to be associated with declines in HvG clones. GvH clones were found in recipient bone marrow, and some of the GvH clones appeared earlier in ileal mucosa or blood, which is consistent with an intestinal mucosal origin.

Libraries came from the immunoSEQ multiplex PCR assay. For most patients, genomic DNA was isolated using the Qiagen DNeasy Blood and Tissue Kit and was shipped frozen to Adaptive Biotechnologies for TCR sequencing. For most patients, genomic DNA was subjected to high-throughput TCR-beta CDR3 sequencing by Adaptive Biotechnologies. The published analysis was carried out like this. TCR sequencing data for roughly 18 patients were retrieved from Adaptive's ImmunoSEQ software; a few other patients were processed with MiXCR and VDJtools. To correct CD4 versus CD8 sorting errors, any sequence found in both subsets at a frequency ratio below 5:1 was removed. Because the origin of CDR3 nucleotide sequences shared between donor and recipient could not be assigned, those sequences were removed. At least 2-fold expansion over unstimulated cells and a minimum CFSE-low frequency of 0.002% (template counts) or 0.001% (read counts) were required for clones to be classified as alloreactive. Clones detected in sequenced pre-transplant spleen, lymph node, or MLR CFSE-low populations of the donor or recipient were defined as mappable. Cumulative frequency of alloreactive clones was calculated as a percentage of all sequences weighted by copy number. The immuneACCESS repertoire file appears here via TCRdb, limited to in-frame rearrangements. These files lack a portion of the clones; in checked studies, under half of the deficit traces to unresolved V genes, and the cause of the others is not known. That table furnishes V, J and clone size, whereas the DNA furnished D and trimming. The sample table holds around 100,000 clones, of which about 90% were seen once. The ten most abundant clones make up around 0.96% of the sample.

What this sample's time point label stands for: cells obtained before transplantation from donor or recipient. CD3+CD4+ and CD3+CD8+ populations were FACS-sorted from unstimulated pre-transplant donor and recipient cells taken from spleen or lymph nodes. In the case of this clone: What antigen it recognizes has not been identified. No base qualities exist here, and no much larger clone lies one base off it.

The CDR3, from cysteine to phenylalanine, totals 14 residues. The read is trimmed to its CDR3 DNA, 42 bases read in frame from base 1. V drops 3 bases and J drops 1 base, leaving 9 bases in between. For CDR1 and CDR2, the germline V gene lists KGHSH and LQKENI. The source of this sequence is a human donor who received an intestinal transplant. The chain is made from TRBV18 and TRBJ1-1; the D gene is perhaps TRBD1, from 5 matching bases. The material was unstimulated CD4+ T cells sorted from spleen or lymph node cells, obtained before intestinal transplant. The nucleotide sequence reads TGTGCCAGCTCACCCGGGACCGCGAACACTGAAGCTTTCTTT. This translates into CASSPGTANTEAFF.